This TCR beta chain derives from a study of cytomegalovirus exposure and HLA in healthy donors. This clone showed up just a few times. The antigen is undetermined. Study outcomes and limitations: Data from an earlier analysis indicated that most TCR beta V segments were productive either about 87% or about 30% of the time. The authors later linked a missense DCLRE1C variant to TCR beta V- and J-gene trimming.

The CDR3 sequence is 14 residues long. Trimming removed 3 bases from V and 1 base from J, with 10 bases in between. Germline loops: CDR1 SGHRS, CDR2 YFSETQ. A multiplex PCR was run with 60 Vbeta primers and 13 Jbeta primers. Here immunoSEQ multiplex PCR was the method, and the copy in TCRdb shows in-frame clones only, minus some. The table includes 90,000 to 100,000 clones, roughly 60% detected once. Sequencing was carried out using PBMCs. V is TRBV5-1 and J is TRBJ1-1; perhaps TRBD1 as D (6 bases). The source of this sequence is a boy between 10 and 17 years old in good health and CMV-seropositive. CDR3 DNA: TGCGCCAGCAGCTCGACAGGAGAGAACACTGAAGCTTTCTTT. It encodes CASSSTGENTEAFF.